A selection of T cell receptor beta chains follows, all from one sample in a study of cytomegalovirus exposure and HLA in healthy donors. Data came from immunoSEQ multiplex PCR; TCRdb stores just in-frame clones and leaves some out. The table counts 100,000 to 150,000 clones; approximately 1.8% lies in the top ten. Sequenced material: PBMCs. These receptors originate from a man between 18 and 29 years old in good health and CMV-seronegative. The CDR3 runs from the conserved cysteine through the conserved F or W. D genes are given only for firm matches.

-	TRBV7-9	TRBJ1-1	TGTGCCAGCAGCTTTACACAGGGTTTCACTGAAGCTTTCTTT	CASSFTQGFTEAFF
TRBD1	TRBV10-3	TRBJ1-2	TGTGCCATTACGGGACAGGAGAACTATGGCTACACCTTC	CAITGQENYGYTF
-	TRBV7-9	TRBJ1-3	TGTGCCAGCAGCTTACAGGTTGACTCTGGAAACACCATATATTTT	CASSLQVDSGNTIYF
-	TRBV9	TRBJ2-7	TGTGCCAGCGCTAGTGACTACGAGCAGTACTTC	CASASDYEQYF
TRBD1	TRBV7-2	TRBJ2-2	TGTGCCAGCAGCTTAAGGACAGGCGGGGAGCTGTTTTTT	CASSLRTGGELFF
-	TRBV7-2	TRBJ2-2	TGTGCCACTTCGGCCGGGGAGCTGTTTTTT	CATSAGELFF
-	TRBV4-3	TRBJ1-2	TGCGCCAGCAGCCAATATAGTCCTGAGGTCCGTGGCTACACCTTC	CASSQYSPEVRGYTF
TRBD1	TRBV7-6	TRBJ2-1	TGTGCCAGCAGCTTATCGCTGACAGGGTCAAATGCTGAGCAGTTCTTC	CASSLSLTGSNAEQFF
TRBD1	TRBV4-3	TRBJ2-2	TGCGCCAGCAGCTCTGACAGGGGAATATACACCGGGGAGCTGTTTTTT	CASSSDRGIYTGELFF
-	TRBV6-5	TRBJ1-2	TGTGCCAGCAGTGAACTAGGACAGCCCTATGGCTACACCTTC	CASSELGQPYGYTF
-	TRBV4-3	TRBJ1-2	TGCGCCAGCAGCCTAGCAAAGTCCTATGGCTACACCTTC	CASSLAKSYGYTF
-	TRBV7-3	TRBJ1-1	TGTGCCAGCAGCTCAGACGGAGGGAAAATGAACACTGAAGCTTTCTTT	CASSSDGGKMNTEAFF